In its sample, the clone carrying this T cell receptor beta chain was seen many times. Its antigen remains unidentified. The data stem from a study of human T cells and chemical hapten exposure. Overall study context: Once 0.01% DPC had been applied to the upper back by patch test, readings were taken at 6 days.

In germline, CDR1 is SQVTM, CDR2 ANQGSEA. The CDR3 is 13 residues long. J was trimmed by 4 bases and V by 5 bases; bases with no gene match: 7. Study-wide results and limits: After DPC sensitization, TCRs above 1 in 1000 frequency showed no change. Expanded TCRs showed more large CDR3 clusters than pre-sensitization or healthy control sets.

TCRdb re-analysed the RACE reads in MiXCR, keeping a single row per CDR3 protein. The data show over 50,000 distinct CDR3 sequences, more than 9% seen once. Documented time point: pre-sensitization, week 0. Treatment noted: therapeutic diphenylcyclopropenone sensitization with weekly scalp DPC. Whole blood that had not been fractionated was the source of extracted total RNA. V is TRBV29-1 and J is TRBJ1-1; 7 bases are a match to TRBD1. The clonotype comes from a woman aged 25 to 39 with alopecia areata. Some clones in this sample may be carry-over from other donors' samples. The material was whole blood, obtained in connection with sensitization to the hapten diphenylcyclopropenone (DPC). CDR3 sequence: CSVIDRAGTEAFF. CDR3 sequence (DNA): TGCAGCGTTATAGACAGGGCGGGCACTGAAGCTTTCTTT.